The entry below gives a single TCR beta chain sequence along with its context. What it recognizes is unknown. Per the germline V gene, CDR1 is SGHAT and CDR2 is FQNNGV. The ends were cut back, 4 bases at V and 11 bases at J, with 11 bases in the middle. The CDR3 spans 11 residues. Profiled with immunoSEQ multiplex PCR; TCRdb holds only in-frame clones, not every one. The table has more than 9,000 clones, 60% to 80% seen once; the top ten hold about 25%. The data belong to a study of cytotoxic CD8 clonotypes in ibrutinib-treated CLL. Study-wide background: Ten to eleven relapsed/refractory, roughly 15 treatment-naive; around 18 IGHV unmutated. Broader study findings: Different sampling times were used for sustained-remission and progressing patients. Clonality increased at ibrutinib response and stayed stable in sustained remission. At progression, however, it fell back toward baseline. Public clonotypes, found uncommonly, either contracted or stayed stable on treatment.

V and J are TRBV11-2 and TRBJ1-1; the D is unclear. Sequenced material: PBMCs, taken before ibrutinib treatment. The TCR originated in a human donor with chronic lymphocytic leukemia. This CDR3 is CASSSTPTAFF. CDR3 DNA: TGTGCCAGCAGCTCAACGCCCACGGCTTTCTTT. The whole variable domain, filled in from reference TRBV11-2 and TRBJ1-1, reads EAGVAQSPRYKIIEKRQSVAFWCNPISGHATLYWYQQILGQGPKLLIQFQNNGVVDDSQLPKDRFSAERLKGVDSTLKIQPAKLEDSAVYLCASSSTPTAFFGQGTRLTVV.